This passage covers 4 T cell receptor beta chains from one sample sequenced in a study of CD8 T cells in Susac syndrome. Random hexamers were used to reverse transcribe an amount of about 0.45 to 1 ug RNA. TCRdb re-called the immunoSEQ multiplex PCR reads through MiXCR, storing one row per CDR3 protein. The sample contains 150,000 to 200,000 distinct CDR3 sequences, over 85% of which appear only once. The sequenced sample consisted of CD4+ T cells from PBMCs. The receptor source for this set is a human donor in good health.

J is TRBJ2-5 and V is TRBV7-8, with TRBD1 identical over 7 bases. CDR1 and CDR2 from the germline V gene are SGHVS and FQNEAQ. J gave up 3 bases and V 5 bases, and 9 bases lay outside the gene matches. The CDR3 is 15 amino acids. This CDR3 is CASSPHGQGEETQYF. The CDR3 DNA reads TGTGCCAGCAGCCCCCACGGGCAGGGGGAAGAGACCCAGTACTTC.

The chain is built from TRBV18 and TRBJ2-3, with D possibly TRBD2 on 5 matching bases. Germline assignment: CDR1 KGHSH and CDR2 LQKENI. The length of the CDR3 is 12 residues. V lost 2 bases to trimming and J lost 9 bases, with 9 bases between them. The CDR3 here is CASSPDSGTQYF. CDR3 coding DNA: TGTGCCAGCTCACCAGATTCGGGAACGCAGTATTTT.

The gene calls are TRBV14 and TRBJ2-7; 9 bases fit TRBD1. Germline CDR1 reads SGHDN; CDR2 reads FVKESK. V trimming: 4 bases; J trimming: 2 bases; junction bases outside the gene matches: 3. The CDR3 is made up of 14 amino acids. This chain's CDR3 is CASSPRQGAYEQYF. In DNA form, the CDR3 reads TGTGCCAGCAGCCCCCGACAGGGGGCCTACGAGCAGTACTTC.

V gene TRBV18 combines with J gene TRBJ2-5, with D hard to call. The CDR3 totals 14 residues. Germline CDR1 and CDR2: KGHSH and LQKENI. Trimming pared 3 bases from V and 0 bases from J, leaving 8 bases between. The CDR3 reads CASSPGSNQETQYF. As DNA, the CDR3 is TGTGCCAGCTCACCTGGATCCAACCAAGAGACCCAGTACTTC.